The 32 T cell receptor beta chains below were found in one sample sequenced in a study of cytomegalovirus exposure and HLA in healthy donors (dated by TCRdb to the late 2010s). Library prep was done by the immunoSEQ multiplex PCR assay. For the multiplex PCR, a mixture combining 60 forward primers for TCR Vbeta segments and 13 reverse primers for TCR Jbeta segments was used. The table was pulled from immuneACCESS by TCRdb, which kept in-frame rearrangements only. Such tables lose some clones; where checked, under half of the loss comes from unresolved V genes, and the rest has no known cause. This sample's table carries some 120,000 clones. Roughly 2% of the sample comes from the top ten. Input material: PBMCs. These receptors originate from a woman aged 55-70 years in good health and CMV-seronegative.

The chain has TRBV30 and TRBJ1-1; a weak D match, TRBD1 (6 bases). This CDR3 comprises 12 residues. Trimming pared 5 bases from V and 1 base from J, leaving 8 bases between. CDR1 GTSNPN and CDR2 SVGIG come from the germline V gene (reference sequence). CDR3 in DNA: TGTGCCTGGGCCAGGGGGAACACTGAAGCTTTCTTT. It specifies CAWARGNTEAFF.

The chain uses TRBV7-6 and TRBJ1-6; D remains unclear. CDR3 size: 15 residues. From germline, CDR1 is SGHVS and CDR2 FNYEAQ. With 2 bases removed from V and 7 bases from J, the gap between germline ends came to 12 bases. The CDR3: CASSLRYGENSPLHF. For the CDR3, the DNA is TGTGCCAGCAGCTTACGGTACGGGGAAAATTCACCCCTCCACTTT.

The V call is TRBV6-6, the J call TRBJ1-4; D is ambiguous. The CDR3 has 15 amino acids. V lost 0 bases, J lost 0 bases, and 5 bases lay in between. Germline CDR1 reads MNHNY; CDR2 reads SVGAGI (reference sequence). CDR3 DNA sequence: TGTGCCAGCAGTTACTCGGCTGCAACTAATGAAAAACTGTTTTTT. It yields the protein CASSYSAATNEKLFF.

This rearrangement joins TRBV4-1 to TRBJ2-3, with TRBD1 matching over 7 bases. V shed 3 bases and J 0 bases; nucleotides not matched to a gene: 3. The germline V gene has CDR1 MGHRA and CDR2 YSYEKL. The CDR3 loop spans 15 amino acids. DNA for the CDR3: TGCGCCAGCAGCCAGACAGGGCGTAGCACAGATACGCAGTATTTT. Residues: CASSQTGRSTDTQYF.

The chain is built from TRBV7-9 and TRBJ2-3, with D possibly being TRBD1 (6 bases). Germline values: CDR1 SEHNR, CDR2 FQNEAQ (reference sequence). The CDR3 sequence is 15 residues long. Trimming removed 3 bases at V and 2 bases at J, with 12 bases between. CDR3 DNA: TGTGCCAGCAGCTTCCGACAGGTCCTCACAGATACGCAGTATTTT. Residues: CASSFRQVLTDTQYF. Supplemented by reference TRBV7-9 and TRBJ2-3, the full variable domain reads DTGVSQNPRHKITKRGQNVTFRCDPISEHNRLYWYRQTLGQGPEFLTYFQNEAQLEKSRLLSDRFSAERPKGSFSTLEIQRTEQGDSAMYLCASSFRQVLTDTQYFGPGTRLTVL.

CDR3 nucleotides: TGTGCCAGCAGTTATAGAGGGAAAGGAGATACGCAGTATTTT. This gives the protein CASSYRGKGDTQYF. The chain links TRBV6-5 to TRBJ2-3, with TRBD2 as a possible D gene (5 bases). The CDR3 covers 14 residues. The V gene's germline CDR1 is MNHEY and CDR2 SVGAGI. V lost 3 bases and J lost 5, with 12 bases in between.

The rearrangement links TRBV6-5 to TRBJ1-1, with D possibly matching TRBD1 (6 bases). Germline lookup yields CDR1 MNHEY and CDR2 SVGAGI. Trimming removed 7 bases from V and 3 bases from J, with 12 bases in between. The CDR3 is made up of 13 amino acids. In DNA, the CDR3 is TGTGCCAGCACCCAGGGGATTGACACTGAAGCTTTCTTT. Encoded protein: CASTQGIDTEAFF.

The chain couples TRBV6-1 to TRBJ1-5; D ambiguous. Germline V gene lookup returns CDR1 MNHNS and CDR2 SASEGT. V was shortened by 2 bases and J by 6 bases, with 8 bases between the two germline ends. The CDR3 is made up of 13 amino acids. This chain's CDR3 is CASSEREGQPQHF. CDR3 DNA: TGTGCCAGCAGTGAACGGGAGGGTCAGCCCCAGCATTTT.

The gene calls are TRBV25-1 and TRBJ1-1, with D maybe TRBD1 (6 bases). This CDR3 is built from 14 residues. In germline, CDR1 is MGHDK, CDR2 SYGVNS. Trimming took 6 bases from V and 1 from J, leaving 12 bases between them. The CDR3 DNA sequence: TGTGCCAGCAGGGAAACAGGGAGGAACACTGAAGCTTTCTTT. It specifies CASRETGRNTEAFF.

This sequence joins TRBV6-5 and TRBJ2-5, with a tentative D call TRBD2 (7 bases). Germline V gene sequence: CDR1 MNHEY, CDR2 SVGAGI. V lost 0 bases to trimming and J lost 4 bases, with 9 bases between them. The CDR3 loop spans 14 amino acids. CDR3 nucleotides: TGTGCCAGCAGTTACTCAGGGGGGGCAGAGACCCAGTACTTC. As protein: CASSYSGGAETQYF.

The chain joins TRBV19 to TRBJ1-1; D is possibly TRBD1 (5 bases). This CDR3 has 14 amino acids. Trimming took 2 bases from V and 6 from J, leaving 13 bases between them. Germline CDR1 LNHDA, CDR2 SQIVND (reference sequence). The CDR3 reads CASSIFLAGSEAFF. CDR3 DNA: TGTGCCAGTAGTATATTCCTCGCAGGGTCTGAAGCTTTCTTT.

The chain uses TRBV29-1 and TRBJ2-1; 10 bases line up with TRBD1. The CDR3 runs 13 residues. Trimming cost V 7 bases and J 8 bases; bases outside gene matches: 8. Germline CDR1 is SQVTM and CDR2 is ANQGSEA. CDR3: CSAPGQGFDEQFF. The CDR3 nucleotides read TGCAGCGCACCGGGACAGGGGTTCGATGAGCAGTTCTTC.

The rearrangement joins TRBV7-8 to TRBJ2-7; D may be TRBD1 (6 bases). Germline values: CDR1 SGHVS, CDR2 FQNEAQ. The CDR3 spans 15 residues. Trimming stripped 5 bases from V and 1 base from J, with 15 bases between. The CDR3 loop reads CASSVDRNPSYEQYF. The DNA for the CDR3 is TGTGCCAGCAGCGTTGACAGGAACCCATCCTACGAGCAGTACTTC.

The CDR3: CASSLNRVETQYF. The CDR3 DNA reads TGTGCCAGCAGCTTAAACAGGGTGGAGACCCAGTACTTC. This chain connects TRBV11-3 to TRBJ2-5, with a weak D call TRBD1 (6 bases). This CDR3 region has 13 residues. The germline V gene encodes CDR1 SGHNT and CDR2 YENEEA. The V end was cut by 2 bases, the J end by 5 bases, with 9 bases between.

The chain carries TRBV7-2 and TRBJ1-1; TRBD1 aligns across 9 bases. This CDR3 region has 14 residues. The ends lost 4 bases at V and 6 bases at J; junction bases unmatched: 6. Germline V gene data show CDR1 as SGHTA and CDR2 as FQGNSA. DNA of the CDR3: TGTGCCAGCAGCTGGGATAGGACAGGGGCTGAAGCTTTCTTT. Its protein is CASSWDRTGAEAFF.

The chain has TRBV6-1 and TRBJ2-7; 9 positions agree with TRBD1. The CDR3 sequence is 11 residues long. Per the germline V gene, CDR1 is MNHNS and CDR2 is SASEGT. The CDR3 DNA is TGTCGGACAGGGGTGGGTTGGGAGCAGTACTTC. This codes for CRTGVGWEQYF.

The chain recombines TRBV10-2 with TRBJ1-1, with 7 nucleotides matching TRBD1. Germline lookup yields CDR1 WSHSY and CDR2 SAAADI. The ends lost 1 base at V and 2 bases at J; junction bases unmatched: 10. CDR3 length: 17 amino acids. CDR3 DNA: TGCGCCAGCAGTGAGTTGGGCCACAGGGGCTACAACACTGAAGCTTTCTTT. This codes for CASSELGHRGYNTEAFF.

The V gene is TRBV6-1, the J gene TRBJ1-1; 7 nucleotides match TRBD1. The CDR3 has 13 residues. Germline-derived CDR1 and CDR2 are MNHNS and SASEGT. V shed 10 bases, J shed 1 base, and the junction held 6 bases outside the gene matches. CDR3 sequence (DNA): TGTGCCAACAGAGGGACAGAGAACACTGAAGCTTTCTTT. It is translated as CANRGTENTEAFF.

The chain links TRBV2 to TRBJ1-1, with a possible D match to TRBD1 (6 bases). This CDR3 spans 15 amino acids. The V gene's germline CDR1 is SNHLY and CDR2 FYNNEI. Trimming removed 4 bases from V and 1 base from J, with 13 bases in between. CDR3 DNA sequence: TGTGCCAGCAGTGGATGGGACACGGCGAACACTGAAGCTTTCTTT. It encodes CASSGWDTANTEAFF.

The chain carries TRBV7-2 and TRBJ2-3; D gene uncertain. The germline V and J ends were trimmed by 7 bases and 6 bases, with 14 bases remaining between them. This CDR3 contains 13 residues. The V gene's germline CDR1 is SGHTA and CDR2 FQGNSA. The CDR3 DNA sequence: TGTGCCAGCAAGGTAGGCGGCGCGGATACGCAGTATTTT. Amino acid sequence: CASKVGGADTQYF.

V is TRBV29-1 and J is TRBJ2-7, with TRBD2 matching over 9 bases. The CDR3 extends over 15 amino acids. The V gene end was trimmed by 4 bases and the J gene end by 2 bases; junction bases not matched to a gene: 9. Germline assignment: CDR1 SQVTM and CDR2 ANQGSEA. CDR3 bases: TGCAGCGTTGTCCCCAGCGGGGGGACTACCTACGAGCAGTACTTC. Translated: CSVVPSGGTTYEQYF.

V is TRBV18 and J is TRBJ1-1; TRBD1 agrees at 9 bases. The CDR3 is 15 residues long. V lost 8 bases, J lost 4 bases, and 11 bases stayed unmatched. Germline CDR1 and CDR2: KGHSH and LQKENI. CDR3 DNA: TGTGCCAGCACGACTCCGGGACAGGGAGGCACTGAAGCTTTCTTT. This codes for CASTTPGQGGTEAFF.

V usage is TRBV2 and J usage is TRBJ1-1; TRBD1 agrees at 11 bases. From germline, CDR1 is SNHLY and CDR2 FYNNEI. With 5 bases clipped from V and 6 bases from J, the junction kept 5 bases outside the gene matches. CDR3 length equals 14 residues. The CDR3 DNA follows: TGTGCCAGCAGTTTGGGACAGGGGGACCCTGAAGCTTTCTTT. This translates into CASSLGQGDPEAFF.

The chain links TRBV5-1 to TRBJ2-5; 12 bases fit TRBD2. Per germline, CDR1 SGHRS and CDR2 YFSETQ. V shed 2 bases, J shed 5 bases, and the junction held 7 bases outside the gene matches. The CDR3 sequence is 16 residues long. Written as DNA, the CDR3 is TGCGCCAGCAGCTTTTCTAGCGGGAGGGCCGGGGAGACCCAGTACTTC. Translating it yields CASSFSSGRAGETQYF.

This chain links TRBV7-8 with TRBJ1-3, with 12 nucleotides matching TRBD1. CDR3 length: 17 amino acids. Germline-derived CDR1 and CDR2 are SGHVS and FQNEAQ. With V trimmed by 5 bases and J by 3 bases, 8 bases remained unmatched. CDR3 protein: CASSPRDRGHGGNTIYF. The CDR3 DNA reads TGTGCCAGCAGCCCTCGGGACAGGGGGCATGGTGGAAACACCATATATTTT. The full variable domain, its missing parts supplied by reference TRBV7-8 and TRBJ1-3, is GAGVSQSPRYKVAKRGQDVALRCDPISGHVSLFWYQQALGQGPEFLTYFQNEAQLDKSGLPSDRFFAERPEGSVSTLKIQRTQQEDSAVYLCASSPRDRGHGGNTIYFGEGSWLTVV.

This chain links TRBV28 with TRBJ2-2; no reliable D call. The germline gives CDR1 MDHEN, CDR2 SYDVKM. The germline V and J ends were trimmed by 4 bases and 1 base, with 10 bases remaining between them. This CDR3 is 15 amino acids long. DNA for the CDR3: TGTGCCAGCAGTTCGGCCGGGTTGAACACCGGGGAGCTGTTTTTT. It yields the protein CASSSAGLNTGELFF.

The chain has TRBV10-3 and TRBJ2-7; unclear D gene. Germline values: CDR1 ENHRY, CDR2 SYGVKD. V lost 7 bases, J lost 3 bases, and 13 bases lay in between. CDR3 size: 13 residues. CDR3 residues: CAITSEENYEQYF. The CDR3 DNA is TGTGCCATCACGAGTGAGGAAAACTACGAGCAGTACTTC.

The chain recombines TRBV5-6 with TRBJ2-6, with TRBD1 matching over 8 bases. The V gene's germline CDR1 is SGHDT and CDR2 YYEEEE. J was trimmed by 10 bases and V by 6 bases; bases with no gene match: 12. The CDR3 consists of 15 residues. Written as DNA, the CDR3 is TGTGCCAGCACCCCACCTGGACAGGGTTTAAACGTCCTGACTTTC. Encoded protein: CASTPPGQGLNVLTF.

Here the CDR3 reads CASSSAGGGTGELFF. The CDR3 bases are TGTGCCAGCAGCTCAGCGGGAGGAGGTACCGGGGAGCTGTTTTTT. The chain employs TRBV7-3 and TRBJ2-2; 9 bases are a match to TRBD2. Germline V lookup: CDR1 SGHTA, CDR2 FQGTGA. V dropped 4 bases and J dropped 5; count of bases not matched to a gene: 5. This CDR3 comprises 15 residues.

The V and J genes are TRBV7-8 and TRBJ2-1; 7 bases agree with TRBD1. V lost 2 bases and J lost 6; bases outside the gene matches: 10. Germline values: CDR1 SGHVS, CDR2 FQNEAQ. This CDR3 has 16 residues. The CDR3 region has the DNA TGTGCCAGCAGCTTAATAGGTACTACAGGGGTCAATGAGCAGTTCTTC. It is translated as CASSLIGTTGVNEQFF.

This sequence joins TRBV12-5 and TRBJ2-2; 9 bases are a match to TRBD1. Unmatched junction bases numbered 12, after V lost 0 bases and J lost 4 bases. Germline V CDR1 and CDR2: LGHNT, FRNRAP. The CDR3 is 19 amino acids. The CDR3 coding sequence is TGTGCTAGTGGTTTGGTAGGCGGGACAGGGCCCAGATCCACCGGGGAGCTGTTTTTT. This encodes CASGLVGGTGPRSTGELFF.

This chain connects TRBV28 to TRBJ2-3; the D gene is possibly TRBD2 (6 bases). The CDR3 has 16 residues. The V and J ends lost 5 bases and 2 bases respectively, with 17 bases between them. The germline gives CDR1 MDHEN, CDR2 SYDVKM. The CDR3 region has the DNA TGTGCCAGCAGTAGCCCCGGGACTTACCCCACAGATACGCAGTATTTT. As protein: CASSSPGTYPTDTQYF.